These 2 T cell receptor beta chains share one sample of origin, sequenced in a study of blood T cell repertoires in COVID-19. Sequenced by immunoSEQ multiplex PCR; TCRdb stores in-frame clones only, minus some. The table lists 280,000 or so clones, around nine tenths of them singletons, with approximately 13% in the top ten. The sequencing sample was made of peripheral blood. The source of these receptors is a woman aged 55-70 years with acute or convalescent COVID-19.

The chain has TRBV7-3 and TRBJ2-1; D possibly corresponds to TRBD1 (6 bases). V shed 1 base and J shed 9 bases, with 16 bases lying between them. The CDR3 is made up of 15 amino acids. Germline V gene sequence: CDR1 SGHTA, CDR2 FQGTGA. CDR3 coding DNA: TGTGCCAGCAGCTTAATGGCAGGGGAACGGGGTGAGCAGTTCTTC. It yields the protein CASSLMAGERGEQFF.

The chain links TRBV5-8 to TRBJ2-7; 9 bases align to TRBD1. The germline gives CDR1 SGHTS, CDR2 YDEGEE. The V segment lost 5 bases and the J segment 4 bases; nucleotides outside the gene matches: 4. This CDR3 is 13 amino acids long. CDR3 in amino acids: CASSDRGGYEQYF. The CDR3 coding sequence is TGTGCCAGCAGTGACAGGGGGGGTTACGAGCAGTACTTC.